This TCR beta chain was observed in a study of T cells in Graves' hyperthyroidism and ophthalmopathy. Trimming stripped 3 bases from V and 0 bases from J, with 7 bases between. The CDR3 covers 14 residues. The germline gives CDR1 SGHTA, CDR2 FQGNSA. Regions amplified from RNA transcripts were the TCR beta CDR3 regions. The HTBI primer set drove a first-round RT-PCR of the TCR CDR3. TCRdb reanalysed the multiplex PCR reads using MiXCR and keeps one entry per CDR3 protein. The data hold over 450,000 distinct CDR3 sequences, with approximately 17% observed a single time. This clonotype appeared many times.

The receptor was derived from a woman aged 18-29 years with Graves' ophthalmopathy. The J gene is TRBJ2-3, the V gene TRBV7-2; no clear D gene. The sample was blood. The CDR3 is CASSFHYSTDTQYF. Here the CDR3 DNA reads TGTGCCAGCAGCTTCCACTACAGCACAGATACGCAGTATTTT.